This T cell receptor (beta chain) was documented in a study of blood T cell repertoires in COVID-19. Study details: Collection of acute and convalescent COVID-19 samples took place in the United States, Italy and Spain.

Sequenced by immunoSEQ multiplex PCR; TCRdb stores in-frame clones only, minus some. Of about 99,000 clones in the sample, 88% were seen once. The sequenced sample was peripheral blood. The clonotype comes from a human donor in a cohort sampled during active COVID-19.

Here the CDR3 DNA reads TGTGCCAGCAGTGAAGGTCAGGTTACCTACAATGAGCAGTTCTTC. This translates into CASSEGQVTYNEQFF. J is TRBJ2-1 and V is TRBV2; no definite D call. The CDR3 contains 15 residues. CDR1 and CDR2 from the germline V gene are SNHLY and FYNNEI. V gave up 1 base and J gave up 2 bases, with 9 bases separating them.